The source of this T cell receptor beta chain is a study of blood T cell repertoires in COVID-19. Background on the study: PBMCs, B-cell-depleted T cells, or T cells provided the cDNA or gDNA that made up the material.

From germline, CDR1 is KGHDR and CDR2 SFDVKD. The CDR3 is 18 amino acids. V shed 0 bases and J 4 bases; nucleotides not matched to a gene: 14. Participants spanned ages roughly 18 to 90 years and resided in roughly 22 US areas. Categorization into cohorts depended on clinical history that participants reported. Recovered status applied to Cohort 3 donors who had two consecutive negative PCRs. It also applied to those with clearance or with symptom resolution. The assay was immunoSEQ multiplex PCR, and TCRdb's table has in-frame clones only and misses some. The repertoire consists of a few hundred thousand clones, with over 75% occurring once and the leading ten covering about 3.2%.

The V gene is TRBV24-1, the J gene TRBJ2-7, with 7 bases identical to TRBD1. The sequenced sample was PBMCs or T cells enriched from blood (not recorded which). This sequence originates from a woman in her sixties who had recovered from COVID-19. The CDR3 spells CATSDLTRPGQPNYEQYF. CDR3 bases: TGTGCCACCAGTGATTTGACCCGGCCGGGACAGCCTAATTACGAGCAGTACTTC.